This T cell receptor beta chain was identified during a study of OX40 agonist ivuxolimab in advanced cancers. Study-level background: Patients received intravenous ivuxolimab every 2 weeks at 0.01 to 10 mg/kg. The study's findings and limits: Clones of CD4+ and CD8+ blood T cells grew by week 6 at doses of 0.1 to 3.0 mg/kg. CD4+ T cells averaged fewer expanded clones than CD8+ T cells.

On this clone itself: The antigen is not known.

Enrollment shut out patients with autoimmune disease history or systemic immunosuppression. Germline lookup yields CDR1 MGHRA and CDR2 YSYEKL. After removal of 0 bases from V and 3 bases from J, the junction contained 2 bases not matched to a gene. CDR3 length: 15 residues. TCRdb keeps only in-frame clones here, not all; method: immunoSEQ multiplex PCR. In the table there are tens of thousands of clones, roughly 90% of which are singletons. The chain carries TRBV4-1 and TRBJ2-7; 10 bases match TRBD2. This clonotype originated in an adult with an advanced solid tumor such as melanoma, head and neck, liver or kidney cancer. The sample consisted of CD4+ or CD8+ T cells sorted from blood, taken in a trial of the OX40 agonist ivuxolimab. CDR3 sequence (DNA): TGCGCCAGCAGCCAAGATCTAGCGGGAGACTACGAGCAGTACTTC. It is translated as CASSQDLAGDYEQYF.